A selection of T cell receptor beta chains follows, all from one sample in a study of blood T cell repertoires in COVID-19. Data came from immunoSEQ multiplex PCR; TCRdb stores just in-frame clones and leaves some out. The repertoire includes roughly 230,000 clones, 75% to 90% of them detected once, and under 30% sits in the top ten. What was sequenced was peripheral blood. These receptors originate from a man aged 40-50 years with acute or convalescent COVID-19. The CDR3 runs from the conserved cysteine through the conserved F or W. The D gene is left open where the match is weak. The listing skips clone size in some rows; elsewhere it reads once, few, many or a size class.

V gene	D gene	clone size	J gene	CDR3 DNA	CDR3 protein
TRBV10-1	-	-	TRBJ1-1	TGCGCCAGCAGTGACCAGGGGACTATGAACACTGAAGCTTTCTTT	CASSDQGTMNTEAFF
TRBV24-1	-	-	TRBJ2-5	TGTGCCACCAGGGGGGCCGGGGAGACCCAGTACTTC	CATRGAGETQYF
TRBV19	-	-	TRBJ1-1	TGTGCCAGTAGTACGGCCCTGGGCGAGACTGAAGCTTTCTTT	CASSTALGETEAFF
TRBV7-8	TRBD1	-	TRBJ2-7	TGTGCCAGCAGCATCCTGCAGGGGGATTCCTACGAGCAGTACTTC	CASSILQGDSYEQYF
TRBV6-5	-	-	TRBJ1-2	TGTGCCAGCAGTCTCTCTCGACAGGACCCCTATGGCTACACCTTC	CASSLSRQDPYGYTF
TRBV9	TRBD1	-	TRBJ2-1	TGTGCCAGCAGCGTACAGGGGGCTGGCAATGAGCAGTTCTTC	CASSVQGAGNEQFF
TRBV5-4	TRBD1	-	TRBJ1-2	TGTGCCAGCAGTTCCGGGACAGGGATTGGCTATGGCTACACCTTC	CASSSGTGIGYGYTF
TRBV6-5	-	-	TRBJ2-1	TGTGCCAGCCGACAGGTTAGCTACAATGAGCAGTTCTTC	CASRQVSYNEQFF
TRBV5-4	-	once	TRBJ1-3	TGTGCCAGCAGCCGCGATGTCACCGGAAACACCATATATTTT	CASSRDVTGNTIYF
TRBV19	TRBD2	-	TRBJ2-7	TGTGCCAGTAGCACTGCCGGACTAGCGGGGGGGGTGCAGTACTTC	CASSTAGLAGGVQYF
TRBV6-1	TRBD1	-	TRBJ1-1	TGTGCCAGCAGTGCTCCCGGGACAGGGGGCCTCACTGAAGCTTTCTTT	CASSAPGTGGLTEAFF
TRBV5-4	-	-	TRBJ1-6	TGTGCCAGCAGCGTACAGGCGGACTATAATTCACCCCTCCACTTT	CASSVQADYNSPLHF
TRBV5-4	TRBD1	-	TRBJ1-2	TGTGCCAGCAGCCGGGACAGGGGGCATTTTGTTGGCTATGGCTACACCTTC	CASSRDRGHFVGYGYTF
TRBV6-5	-	-	TRBJ1-4	TGTGCCAGCAGTCCAAACAGTGCAACTAATGAAAAACTGTTTTTT	CASSPNSATNEKLFF
TRBV21-1	-	once	TRBJ1-1	TGTGCCAGCTCACAAGGGGCCACCACCCCTGGGGACACTGAAGCTTTCTTT	CASSQGATTPGDTEAFF
TRBV25-1	TRBD1	-	TRBJ1-6	TGTGCCAGCTCTCAGACAGGGTATGATTCACCCCTCCACTTT	CASSQTGYDSPLHF
TRBV29-1	TRBD2	-	TRBJ2-1	TGCAGCGTCCAGAGCGGGAGTAGAGGGAATGAGCAGTTCTTC	CSVQSGSRGNEQFF
TRBV5-1	TRBD1	once	TRBJ1-1	TGCGCCAGCAGCCAGCCCGACAGGGCGGCCACTGAAGCTTTCTTT	CASSQPDRAATEAFF
TRBV3-1/TRBV3-2	-	-	TRBJ1-1	TGTGCCAGCAGCCAAGGGGCAGTAACTGAAGCTTTCTTT	CASSQGAVTEAFF
TRBV5-5	TRBD2	-	TRBJ2-1	TGTGCCAGCAGCTGGGGACTAGCGGCAGTCAATGAGCAGTTCTTC	CASSWGLAAVNEQFF
TRBV5-1	TRBD2	-	TRBJ2-3	TGCGCCAGCAGCCTCCAATTCCCTAGCGGGAGAGGCCCAGATACGCAGTATTTT	CASSLQFPSGRGPDTQYF
TRBV30	TRBD1	-	TRBJ1-2	TGTGCCTGGAATGCGGGACAGGGGGACGGCTACACCTTC	CAWNAGQGDGYTF
TRBV4-1	TRBD1	-	TRBJ2-5	TGCGCCAGCAGCCAAGATCACAGGGGGGATCAAGAGACCCAGTACTTC	CASSQDHRGDQETQYF
TRBV19	-	-	TRBJ2-2	TGTGCCAGTAGTATAGATTGGAGGGACACCGGGGAGCTGTTTTTT	CASSIDWRDTGELFF
TRBV7-8	TRBD1	-	TRBJ1-5	TGTGCCAGCAGCCCTGAGACAGGGGCTCAGCCCCAGCATTTT	CASSPETGAQPQHF
TRBV5-4	TRBD1	once	TRBJ1-2	TGTGCCAGCAGCGGACAGGGGCAATATGGCTACACCTTC	CASSGQGQYGYTF
TRBV5-1	TRBD1	few	TRBJ2-7	TGCGCCAGCAGCTCGCGGGGACAGGGGGCGCTCAACGAGCAGTACTTC	CASSSRGQGALNEQYF
TRBV7-3	TRBD2	-	TRBJ2-7	TGTGCCAGCAGCTTAACAGCGGGAGGGCCCTACGAGCAGTACTTC	CASSLTAGGPYEQYF
TRBV4-1	TRBD1	few	TRBJ1-4	TGCGCCAGCAGCCCCTCCGGACAGGGGGCGAATTCGGGTGAAAAACTGTTTTTT	CASSPSGQGANSGEKLFF
TRBV7-2	-	-	TRBJ1-2	TGTGCCAGCAGCCCCCCGGGGTACTATGGCTACACCTTC	CASSPPGYYGYTF
TRBV9	-	-	TRBJ2-7	TGTGCCAGCAGCGCCCTGGACAGAACCTACGAGCAGTACTTC	CASSALDRTYEQYF
TRBV13	TRBD2	-	TRBJ2-2	TGTGCCAGCAGCTGGGGACTAGCGAACACCGGGGAGCTGTTTTTT	CASSWGLANTGELFF
TRBV7-7	-	-	TRBJ2-5	TGTGCCAGCAGCCTAGGGAGTAAAGAGACCCAGTACTTC	CASSLGSKETQYF
TRBV15	-	-	TRBJ1-3	TGTGCCACCAGCAGAGATCCGGGGAACTCTGGAAACACCATATATTTT	CATSRDPGNSGNTIYF
TRBV7-8	-	-	TRBJ1-1	TGTGCCAGCAGCCCCCGGGACACTGAAGCTTTCTTT	CASSPRDTEAFF
TRBV3-1/TRBV3-2	TRBD2	-	TRBJ2-7	TGTGCCAGCAGCCCTGGGACTAGCGGGAGATCCCACGAGCAGTACTTC	CASSPGTSGRSHEQYF
TRBV24-1	TRBD1	-	TRBJ1-5	TGTGCCACCAGTGATTTTCTTTCATCGGGACAGGGAGGCTGCGAGCAGCCCCAGCATTTT	CATSDFLSSGQGGCEQPQHF
TRBV30	TRBD1	-	TRBJ1-2	TGTGCCTGCTCCGGGACAGGGATCCATGGCTACACCTTC	CACSGTGIHGYTF
TRBV5-1	-	-	TRBJ2-5	TGCGCCAGCAGCTTGGAAGTAGTTGGAGAGACCCAGTACTTC	CASSLEVVGETQYF
TRBV29-1	TRBD2	-	TRBJ2-7	TGCAGCGTTGAAGATCGACTAGCGGGATTGTACGAGCAGTACTTC	CSVEDRLAGLYEQYF